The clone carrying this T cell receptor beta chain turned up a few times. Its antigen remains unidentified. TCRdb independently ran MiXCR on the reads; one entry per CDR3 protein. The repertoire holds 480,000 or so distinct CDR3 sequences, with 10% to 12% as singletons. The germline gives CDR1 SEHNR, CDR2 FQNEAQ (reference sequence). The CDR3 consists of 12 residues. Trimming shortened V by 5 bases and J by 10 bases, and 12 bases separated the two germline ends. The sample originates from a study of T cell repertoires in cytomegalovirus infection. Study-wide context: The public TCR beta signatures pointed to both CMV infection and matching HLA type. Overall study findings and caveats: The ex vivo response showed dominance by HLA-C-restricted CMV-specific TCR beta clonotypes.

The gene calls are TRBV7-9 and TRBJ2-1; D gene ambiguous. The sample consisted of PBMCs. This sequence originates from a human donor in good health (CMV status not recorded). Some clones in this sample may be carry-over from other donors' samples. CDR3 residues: CASSTQDREQFF. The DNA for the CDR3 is TGTGCCAGCAGCACTCAAGATCGGGAGCAGTTCTTC.